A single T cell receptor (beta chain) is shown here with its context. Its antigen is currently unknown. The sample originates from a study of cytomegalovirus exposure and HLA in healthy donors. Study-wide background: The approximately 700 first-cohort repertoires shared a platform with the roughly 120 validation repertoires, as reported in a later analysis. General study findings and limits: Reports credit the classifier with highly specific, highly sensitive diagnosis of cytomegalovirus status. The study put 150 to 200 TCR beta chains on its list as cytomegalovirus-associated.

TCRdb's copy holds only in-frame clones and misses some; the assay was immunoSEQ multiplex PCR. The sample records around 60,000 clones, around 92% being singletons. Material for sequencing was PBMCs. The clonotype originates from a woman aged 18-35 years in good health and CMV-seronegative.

The CDR3, as DNA: TGTGCCAGCAGTGACTTAACCGGAGGCCCCTACAATGAGCAGTTCTTC. Translating it yields CASSDLTGGPYNEQFF. The genes are TRBV6-1 and TRBJ2-1; D possibly corresponds to TRBD2 (5 bases). The CDR3 is 16 amino acids. The V and J ends lost 3 bases and 2 bases respectively, with 14 bases between them. The germline gives CDR1 MNHNS, CDR2 SASEGT.